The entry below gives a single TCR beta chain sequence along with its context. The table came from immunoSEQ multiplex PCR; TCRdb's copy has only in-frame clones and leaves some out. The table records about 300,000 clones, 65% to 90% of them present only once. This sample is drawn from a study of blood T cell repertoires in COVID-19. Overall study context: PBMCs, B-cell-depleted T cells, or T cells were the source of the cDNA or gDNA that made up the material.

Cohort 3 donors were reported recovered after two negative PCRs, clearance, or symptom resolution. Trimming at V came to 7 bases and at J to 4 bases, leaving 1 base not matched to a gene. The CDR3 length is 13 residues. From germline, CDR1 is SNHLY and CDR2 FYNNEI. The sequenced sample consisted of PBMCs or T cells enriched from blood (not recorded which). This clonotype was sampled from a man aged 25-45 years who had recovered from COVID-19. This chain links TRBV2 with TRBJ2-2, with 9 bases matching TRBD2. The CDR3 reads CASMRGGTGELFF. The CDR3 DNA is TGTGCCAGCATGCGGGGGGGCACCGGGGAGCTGTTTTTT.